Below, 29 T cell receptor beta chains from the same sample are listed, as sequenced in a study of cytotoxic CD8 clonotypes in ibrutinib-treated CLL. Some clones are missing from TCRdb's copy, which holds only in-frame ones; the method was immunoSEQ multiplex PCR. Here the sample spans some 350,000 clones, over 55% being singletons. The specimen comprised PBMCs, sampled after 36 months of ibrutinib treatment. Receptor source: a human donor with chronic lymphocytic leukemia.

The rearrangement joins TRBV27 to TRBJ1-4, with D tentatively TRBD1 (5 bases). CDR3 length: 16 residues. Germline V gene lookup returns CDR1 MNHEY and CDR2 SMNVEV (reference sequence). V was pared by 6 bases and J by 0 bases, with 14 bases between. CDR3 bases: TGTGCCAGCAGCCCTGGGGACCTCTCAACTAATGAAAAACTGTTTTTT. Translation: CASSPGDLSTNEKLFF.

V usage is TRBV15 and J usage is TRBJ2-2; 8 bases fit TRBD1. The length of the CDR3 is 16 residues. The germline V gene encodes CDR1 LNHNV and CDR2 YYDKDF (reference sequence). The junction had 4 bases not matched to a gene; V was cut back by 4 bases and J by 0 bases. The CDR3 sequence: CATSKTGVSNTGELFF. The CDR3 DNA is TGTGCCACCAGCAAGACAGGGGTCTCGAACACCGGGGAGCTGTTTTTT.

The V gene is TRBV5-6, the J gene TRBJ1-6; a weak D match, TRBD1 (6 bases). The CDR3 extends over 16 amino acids. V lost 2 bases to trimming and J lost 7 bases, with 16 bases between them. CDR1 is SGHDT and CDR2 is YYEEEE in the germline V gene. CDR3 bases: TGTGCCAGCAGCTTTCTCGACAGGTTGTTGAATTCACCCCTCCACTTT. Translated, it gives CASSFLDRLLNSPLHF.

This clone has just a few counts. The chain links TRBV7-2 to TRBJ1-5; TRBD1 is a possible D gene (5 bases). From germline, CDR1 is SGHTA and CDR2 FQGNSA. V lost 5 bases to trimming and J lost 2 bases, with 16 bases between them. The CDR3 is 16 residues long. Here the CDR3 reads CASSPTRPTGNQPQHF. The CDR3 DNA is TGTGCCAGCAGCCCCACGAGACCGACAGGCAATCAGCCCCAGCATTTT.

The chain combines TRBV25-1 with TRBJ1-2, with 8 bases lining up with TRBD1. Trimming took 3 bases from V and 5 from J; bases not matched to a gene: 8. Germline-derived CDR1 and CDR2 are MGHDK and SYGVNS. CDR3 length: 15 residues. Here the CDR3 reads CASSDEQGGWYGYTF. The CDR3 coding sequence is TGTGCCAGCAGTGATGAACAGGGGGGATGGTATGGCTACACCTTC.

Only one count was recorded for this clone. The chain is built from TRBV6-6 and TRBJ2-1; 7 positions match TRBD2. This CDR3 is 15 amino acids long. The V and J ends lost 0 bases and 7 bases, in that order; junction bases with no gene match: 6. In germline, CDR1 is MNHNY, CDR2 SVGAGI (reference sequence). CDR3 in amino acids: CASSYSWLAENEQFF. The CDR3 DNA reads TGTGCCAGCAGTTACTCGTGGCTAGCGGAGAATGAGCAGTTCTTC.

The chain has TRBV4-3 and TRBJ1-2, with TRBD1 as a possible D gene (5 bases). This CDR3 contains 19 residues. The V end lost 3 bases, the J end lost 7 bases, and 30 bases lay between the germline ends. From germline, CDR1 is LGHNA and CDR2 YSLEER. The CDR3 is CASSQLESLRGTPLGGYTF. The CDR3 DNA follows: TGCGCCAGCAGCCAGCTAGAATCTCTCCGGGGGACTCCTTTAGGTGGCTACACCTTC.

J is TRBJ1-2 and V is TRBV7-2; 11 nucleotides align to TRBD1. Germline CDR1 is SGHTA and CDR2 is FQGNSA. This CDR3 is 15 amino acids long. V shed 0 bases, J shed 8 bases, and the junction held 5 bases outside the gene matches. Here the CDR3 reads CASSLALGTGGGYTF. In DNA, the CDR3 is TGTGCCAGCAGCTTAGCACTGGGGACAGGGGGAGGCTACACCTTC.

The CDR3 coding sequence is TGTGCCAGCAGTGAAGCCGGGTTGGCAGATACGCAGTATTTT. Its protein product is CASSEAGLADTQYF. The gene calls are TRBV6-1 and TRBJ2-3, with D uncertain. The CDR3 has 14 amino acids. Germline V gene sequence: CDR1 MNHNS, CDR2 SASEGT. Trimming pared 0 bases from V and 4 bases from J, leaving 8 bases between.

The chain has TRBV29-1 and TRBJ1-5; D is unresolved. Trimming shortened V by 3 bases and J by 4 bases, and 10 bases separated the two germline ends. This CDR3 comprises 13 residues. Germline CDR1 is SQVTM and CDR2 is ANQGSEA. In DNA, the CDR3 is TGCAGCGTTGAGTCGGGGAGGAATCAGCCCCAGCATTTT. Its protein is CSVESGRNQPQHF.

This clone has just a few counts. The J gene is TRBJ2-1, the V gene TRBV7-9; D not resolved. Germline CDR1 reads SEHNR; CDR2 reads FQNEAQ (reference sequence). The CDR3 consists of 17 residues. Trimming removed 6 bases from V and 7 bases from J, with 25 bases in between. CDR3 bases: TGTGCCAGCAGTTTGCACCCCCGAGACCCCGCTGGAAATGAGCAGTTCTTC. This encodes CASSLHPRDPAGNEQFF. Together with reference TRBV7-9 and TRBJ2-1, the CDR3 gives the full variable domain: DTGVSQNPRHKITKRGQNVTFRCDPISEHNRLYWYRQTLGQGPEFLTYFQNEAQLEKSRLLSDRFSAERPKGSFSTLEIQRTEQGDSAMYLCASSLHPRDPAGNEQFFGPGTRLTVL.

With regard to this clone: Other DNA sequences in the same sample also yield this CDR3. The chain combines TRBV11-2 with TRBJ2-3; TRBD1 agrees at 8 bases. The CDR3 extends over 15 amino acids. Germline values: CDR1 SGHAT, CDR2 FQNNGV. V was pared by 2 bases and J by 1 base, with 2 bases of the junction left unmatched. CDR3: CASSLMGQGTDTQYF. The DNA for the CDR3 is TGTGCCAGCAGCTTAATGGGACAGGGCACAGATACGCAGTATTTT.

There are a few counts of this clone. The V and J genes are TRBV9 and TRBJ2-7; TRBD2 might be the D (6 bases). Trimming left V 2 bases short and J 5 bases short, with 14 bases between. Germline CDR1 reads SGDLS; CDR2 reads YYNGEE. CDR3 length: 14 residues. The CDR3 DNA reads as TGTGCCAGCAGCGTGTCGGGACTCGGAGACGAGCAGTACTTC. This gives the protein CASSVSGLGDEQYF.

The chain has TRBV5-1 and TRBJ2-1; 11 bases are shared with TRBD2. The CDR3 length is 16 residues. Germline V gene sequence: CDR1 SGHRS, CDR2 YFSETQ. V lost 4 bases and J lost 4; bases outside the gene matches: 7. The CDR3 sequence is CASSHILAGAYNEQFF. CDR3 coding DNA: TGCGCCAGCAGCCACATACTAGCGGGAGCTTACAATGAGCAGTTCTTC.

Only a few counts were recorded for this clone. The V call is TRBV7-9, the J call TRBJ2-5; D call uncertain. The CDR3 runs 13 residues. Germline V gives CDR1 SEHNR, CDR2 FQNEAQ (reference sequence). The germline V and J ends were trimmed by 2 bases and 1 base, with 5 bases remaining between them. The CDR3 DNA reads TGTGCCAGCAGCTTAAGGAGCCAAGAGACCCAGTACTTC. Translation gives CASSLRSQETQYF.

This sequence joins TRBV7-2 and TRBJ2-3; D is uncertain. In germline, CDR1 is SGHTA, CDR2 FQGNSA. The V end was cut by 5 bases, the J end by 6 bases, with 9 bases between. The CDR3 is 12 amino acids. CDR3 region: CASSLWGDTQYF. The CDR3 coding sequence is TGTGCCAGCAGCCTTTGGGGTGATACGCAGTATTTT.

This clone was seen a few times. The chain is built from TRBV11-1 and TRBJ1-1, with TRBD1 as a possible D gene (6 bases). Germline V lookup: CDR1 SGHAT, CDR2 FQDESV (reference sequence). CDR3 length: 15 residues. The germline V and J ends were trimmed by 3 bases and 3 bases, with 14 bases remaining between them. In nucleotides, the CDR3 is TGTGCCAGCAGCTTTGGGGGGGCTGAGGACACTGAAGCTTTCTTT. Protein product: CASSFGGAEDTEAFF.

The chain recombines TRBV28 with TRBJ2-5; perhaps TRBD2 as D (6 bases). This CDR3 contains 14 residues. V shed 2 bases and J shed 1 base, with 8 bases lying between them. Germline-derived CDR1 and CDR2 are MDHEN and SYDVKM. This chain's CDR3 is CASSLQGLQETQYF. The CDR3 nucleotides read TGTGCCAGCAGTTTACAGGGACTCCAAGAGACCCAGTACTTC.

The chain uses TRBV4-1 and TRBJ1-5; no clear D gene. CDR1 is MGHRA and CDR2 is YSYEKL in the germline V gene. The ends were cut back, 0 bases at V and 7 bases at J, with 13 bases in the middle. The CDR3 runs 15 residues. The CDR3 nucleotides are TGCGCCAGCAGCCAAGAGGGTGGAGGGTTGCAGCCCCAGCATTTT. This codes for CASSQEGGGLQPQHF.

The CDR3 nucleotides are TGCGCCAGCAGCCGAGGACTAGCGGGGCTAACCAGCACAGATACGCAGTATTTT. Its protein product is CASSRGLAGLTSTDTQYF. The chain links TRBV4-1 to TRBJ2-3, with TRBD2 identical over 12 bases. Germline CDR1 is MGHRA and CDR2 is YSYEKL. V lost 4 bases and J lost 0; bases outside the gene matches: 8. The CDR3 is 18 amino acids.

V is TRBV4-1 and J is TRBJ1-5; D is undetermined. This CDR3 has 13 amino acids. V was shortened by 3 bases and J by 4 bases, with 7 bases between the two germline ends. Germline assignment: CDR1 MGHRA and CDR2 YSYEKL. The chain's CDR3 is CASSHGGNQPQHF. The CDR3 nucleotides read TGCGCCAGCAGCCACGGAGGGAATCAGCCCCAGCATTTT.

A note on this clone: Additional DNA sequences in this sample encode the identical CDR3. The rearrangement joins TRBV5-1 to TRBJ2-3; the D gene is possibly TRBD2 (6 bases). The germline CDR1 and CDR2 sequences are SGHRS and YFSETQ. This CDR3 is 15 amino acids long. The V end was cut by 2 bases, the J end by 0 bases, with 10 bases between. CDR3 DNA sequence: TGCGCCAGCAGCTTCTACGGGGGTAGCACAGATACGCAGTATTTT. It is translated as CASSFYGGSTDTQYF.

The J gene is TRBJ2-7, the V gene TRBV7-2; D uncertain. V was clipped by 3 bases and J by 7 bases, with 10 bases between them. The CDR3 covers 12 residues. Germline CDR1 and CDR2: SGHTA and FQGNSA. The CDR3 spells CASSFDRDEQYF. The CDR3 DNA reads TGTGCCAGCAGCTTTGATAGGGATGAGCAGTACTTC.

This clone was seen a few times. V and J are TRBV4-1 and TRBJ1-6; a possible D gene is TRBD1 (5 bases). With 0 bases removed from V and 13 bases from J, the gap between germline ends came to 16 bases. The CDR3 consists of 15 residues. Germline V gene data show CDR1 as MGHRA and CDR2 as YSYEKL. CDR3 nucleotides: TGCGCCAGCAGCCAAGATCTCAGGGTCATGAGGCCCCTCCACTTT. It specifies CASSQDLRVMRPLHF.

The V and J genes are TRBV10-3 and TRBJ1-2, with a tentative D call TRBD1 (5 bases). Per the germline V gene, CDR1 is ENHRY and CDR2 is SYGVKD. The V gene lost 0 bases and the J gene lost 7 bases, with 18 bases spanning the gap. The CDR3 contains 16 residues. CDR3 amino acids: CAISESGNQGQGGYTF. The CDR3 DNA sequence: TGTGCCATCAGTGAGTCCGGTAATCAAGGCCAGGGTGGCTACACCTTC.

V gene TRBV10-1 combines with J gene TRBJ1-1, with 9 nucleotides matching TRBD1. V was pared by 7 bases and J by 6 bases, with 6 bases of the junction left unmatched. This CDR3 has 13 amino acids. Germline V CDR1 and CDR2: WNHNN, SYGVQD (reference sequence). DNA of the CDR3: TGCGCCAGCAAGGGACAGGGAGACGCTGAAGCTTTCTTT. Protein product: CASKGQGDAEAFF.

The chain combines TRBV7-3 with TRBJ1-1; D may be TRBD1 (5 bases). The V gene lost 4 bases and the J gene lost 5 bases, with 11 bases spanning the gap. The CDR3 length is 13 residues. The germline gives CDR1 SGHTA, CDR2 FQGTGA. This CDR3 is CASSSTVGTEAFF. The CDR3 DNA sequence: TGTGCCAGCAGCTCGACAGTGGGGACTGAAGCTTTCTTT. The full variable domain, its missing parts supplied by reference TRBV7-3 and TRBJ1-1, is GAGVSQTPSNKVTEKGKYVELRCDPISGHTALYWYRQSLGQGPEFLIYFQGTGAADDSGLPNDRFFAVRPEGSVSTLKIQRTERGDSAVYLCASSSTVGTEAFFGQGTRLTVV.

This clone was seen a handful of times. The V gene is TRBV19, the J gene TRBJ2-7, with D perhaps matching TRBD2 (6 bases). V lost 1 base, J lost 2 bases, and 12 bases lay in between. The germline gives CDR1 LNHDA, CDR2 SQIVND (reference sequence). The CDR3 sequence is 15 residues long. CDR3 sequence: CASSIVRRGAYEQYF. CDR3 nucleotide sequence: TGTGCCAGTAGTATAGTCAGGAGGGGAGCCTACGAGCAGTACTTC.

V and J are TRBV19 and TRBJ2-7, with 8 nucleotides matching TRBD1. V lost 3 bases to trimming and J lost 3 bases; unmatched junction nucleotides: 7. Germline V gene sequence: CDR1 LNHDA, CDR2 SQIVND (reference sequence). The CDR3 runs 15 residues. The CDR3 sequence is CASSIRTGRNYEQYF. CDR3 bases: TGTGCCAGTAGTATCCGGACAGGGAGAAACTACGAGCAGTACTTC.